This T cell receptor (beta chain) was retrieved from a study of blood T cell repertoires in COVID-19. There are 12 residues in the CDR3. V was pared by 6 bases and J by 5 bases, with 10 bases between. CDR1 and CDR2 (germline): MNHEY, SVGAGI. Sequenced by immunoSEQ multiplex PCR; TCRdb stores in-frame clones only, minus some. The repertoire holds about 140,000 clones, with approximately 78% as singletons. The sequence derives from a woman of 80 years or more with acute or convalescent COVID-19. The rearrangement uses TRBV6-5 and TRBJ1-2; no definite D call. The specimen was peripheral blood. CDR3 nucleotide sequence: TGTGCCAGCAGAAACGGTCCGTATGGCTACACCTTC. Its protein is CASRNGPYGYTF.